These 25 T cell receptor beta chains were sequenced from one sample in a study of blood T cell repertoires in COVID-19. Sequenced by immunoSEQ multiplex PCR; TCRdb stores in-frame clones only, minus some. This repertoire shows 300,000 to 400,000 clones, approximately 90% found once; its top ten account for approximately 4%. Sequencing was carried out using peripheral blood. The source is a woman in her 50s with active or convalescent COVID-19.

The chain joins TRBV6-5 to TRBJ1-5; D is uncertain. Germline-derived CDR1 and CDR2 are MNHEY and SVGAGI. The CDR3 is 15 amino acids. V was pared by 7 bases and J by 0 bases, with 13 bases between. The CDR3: CASTSGPPSNQPQHF. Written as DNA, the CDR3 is TGTGCCAGCACTTCAGGCCCCCCTAGCAATCAGCCCCAGCATTTT.

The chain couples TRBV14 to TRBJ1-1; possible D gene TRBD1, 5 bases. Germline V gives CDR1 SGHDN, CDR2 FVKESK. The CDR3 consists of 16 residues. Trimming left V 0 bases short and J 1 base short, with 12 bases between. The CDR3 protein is CASSQDLLTGNTEAFF. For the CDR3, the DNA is TGTGCCAGCAGCCAAGATCTCCTAACAGGGAACACTGAAGCTTTCTTT.

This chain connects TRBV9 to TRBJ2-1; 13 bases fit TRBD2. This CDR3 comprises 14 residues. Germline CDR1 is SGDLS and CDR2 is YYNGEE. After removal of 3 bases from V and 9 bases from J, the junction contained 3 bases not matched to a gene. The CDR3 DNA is TGTGCCAGCAGCGCCAGGACTAGCGGGGGTGAGCAGTTCTTC. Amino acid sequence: CASSARTSGGEQFF.

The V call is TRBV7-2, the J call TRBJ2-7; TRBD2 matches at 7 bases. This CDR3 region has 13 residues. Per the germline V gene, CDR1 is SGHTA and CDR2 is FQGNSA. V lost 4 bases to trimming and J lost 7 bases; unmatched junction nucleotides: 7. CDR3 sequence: CASSYAVGGEQYF. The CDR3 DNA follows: TGTGCCAGCAGCTACGCGGTGGGAGGGGAGCAGTACTTC.

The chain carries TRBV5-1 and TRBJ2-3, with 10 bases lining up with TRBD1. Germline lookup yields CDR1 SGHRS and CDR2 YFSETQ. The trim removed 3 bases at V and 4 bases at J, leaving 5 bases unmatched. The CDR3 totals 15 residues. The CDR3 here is CASSSGGTGADTQYF. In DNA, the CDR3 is TGCGCCAGCAGCTCAGGGGGGACAGGGGCAGATACGCAGTATTTT.

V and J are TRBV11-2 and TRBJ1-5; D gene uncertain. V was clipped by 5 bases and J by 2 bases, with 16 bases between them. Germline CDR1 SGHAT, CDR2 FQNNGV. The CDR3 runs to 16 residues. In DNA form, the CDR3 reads TGTGCCAGCAGCCCCGGCCCCCTCGGGGGCAATCAGCCCCAGCATTTT. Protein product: CASSPGPLGGNQPQHF.

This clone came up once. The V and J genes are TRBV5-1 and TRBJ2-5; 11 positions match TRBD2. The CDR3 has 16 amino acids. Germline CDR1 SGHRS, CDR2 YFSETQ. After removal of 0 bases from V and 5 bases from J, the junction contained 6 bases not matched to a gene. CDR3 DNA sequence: TGCGCCAGCAGCTTGGGAGGGACTAGCGGTGAGGAGACCCAGTACTTC. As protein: CASSLGGTSGEETQYF.

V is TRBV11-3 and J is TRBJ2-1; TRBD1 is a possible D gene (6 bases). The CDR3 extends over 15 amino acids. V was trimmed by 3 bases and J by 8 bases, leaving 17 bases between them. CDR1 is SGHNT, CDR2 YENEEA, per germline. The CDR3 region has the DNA TGTGCCAGCAGCTTTTCCGGGACAACGATCGATGAGCAGTTCTTC. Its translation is CASSFSGTTIDEQFF.

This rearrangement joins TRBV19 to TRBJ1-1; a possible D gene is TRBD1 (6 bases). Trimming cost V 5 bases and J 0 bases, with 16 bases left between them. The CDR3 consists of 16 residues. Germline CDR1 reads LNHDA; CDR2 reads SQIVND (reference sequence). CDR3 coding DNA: TGTGCCAGTAGTTCCAAAGGGGGAGCAATGAACACTGAAGCTTTCTTT. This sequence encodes CASSSKGGAMNTEAFF. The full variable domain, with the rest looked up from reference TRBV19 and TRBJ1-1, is DGGITQSPKYLFRKEGQNVTLSCEQNLNHDAMYWYRQDPGQGLRLIYYSQIVNDFQKGDIAEGYSVSREKKESFPLTVTSAQKNPTAFYLCASSSKGGAMNTEAFFGQGTRLTVV.

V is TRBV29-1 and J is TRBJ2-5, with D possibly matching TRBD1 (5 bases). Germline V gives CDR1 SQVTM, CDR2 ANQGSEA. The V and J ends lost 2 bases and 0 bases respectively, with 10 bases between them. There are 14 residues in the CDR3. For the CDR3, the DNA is TGCAGCGTTGAACCTCCGACAGACCAAGAGACCCAGTACTTC. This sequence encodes CSVEPPTDQETQYF.

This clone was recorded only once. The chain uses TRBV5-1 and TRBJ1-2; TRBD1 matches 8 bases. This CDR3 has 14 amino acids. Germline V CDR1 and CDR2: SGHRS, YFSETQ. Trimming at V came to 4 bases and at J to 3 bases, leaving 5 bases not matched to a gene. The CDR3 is CASSGNRGDYGYTF. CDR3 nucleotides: TGCGCCAGCAGCGGGAACAGGGGGGACTATGGCTACACCTTC.

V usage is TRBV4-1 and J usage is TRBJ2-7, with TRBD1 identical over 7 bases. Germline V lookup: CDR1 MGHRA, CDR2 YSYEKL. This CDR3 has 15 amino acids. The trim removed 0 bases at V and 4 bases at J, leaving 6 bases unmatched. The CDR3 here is CASSQEEGAEYEQYF. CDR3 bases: TGCGCCAGCAGCCAAGAAGAGGGGGCGGAATACGAGCAGTACTTC.

CDR3 sequence: CASRVGQGGEAFF. The CDR3 nucleotides are TGTGCCAGCAGGGTAGGACAGGGAGGTGAAGCTTTCTTT. The chain uses TRBV28 and TRBJ1-1; 8 bases are a match to TRBD1. The germline V gene has CDR1 MDHEN and CDR2 SYDVKM. V shed 6 bases and J 7 bases; nucleotides not matched to a gene: 7. The CDR3 consists of 13 residues.

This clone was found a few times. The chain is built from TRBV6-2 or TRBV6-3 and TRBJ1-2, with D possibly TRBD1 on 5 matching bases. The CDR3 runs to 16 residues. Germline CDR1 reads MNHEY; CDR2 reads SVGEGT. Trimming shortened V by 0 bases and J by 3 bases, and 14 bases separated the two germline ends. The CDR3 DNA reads TGTGCCAGCAGTTACTCGACCACCCTAGGGGACTATGGCTACACCTTC. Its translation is CASSYSTTLGDYGYTF.

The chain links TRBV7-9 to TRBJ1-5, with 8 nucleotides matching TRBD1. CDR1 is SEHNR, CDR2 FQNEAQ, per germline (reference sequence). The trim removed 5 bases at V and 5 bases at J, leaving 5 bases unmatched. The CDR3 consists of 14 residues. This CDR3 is CASSPDRGDQPQHF. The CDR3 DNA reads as TGTGCCAGCAGCCCCGACAGGGGAGATCAGCCCCAGCATTTT.

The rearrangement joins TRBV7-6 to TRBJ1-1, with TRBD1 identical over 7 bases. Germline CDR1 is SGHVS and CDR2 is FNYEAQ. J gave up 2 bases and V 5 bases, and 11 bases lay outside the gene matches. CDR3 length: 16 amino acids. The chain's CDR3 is CASSPPARGGNTEAFF. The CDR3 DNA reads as TGTGCCAGCAGCCCCCCAGCTAGAGGGGGCAACACTGAAGCTTTCTTT.

CDR3 sequence (DNA): TGTGCCAGCAGTGAACCCATTGCGGGACAGGGCAATTCACCCCTCCACTTT. Residues: CASSEPIAGQGNSPLHF. The rearrangement joins TRBV25-1 to TRBJ1-6; 9 bases line up with TRBD1. Germline V gene data show CDR1 as MGHDK and CDR2 as SYGVNS. With V trimmed by 2 bases and J by 7 bases, 9 bases remained unmatched. The CDR3 loop spans 17 amino acids.

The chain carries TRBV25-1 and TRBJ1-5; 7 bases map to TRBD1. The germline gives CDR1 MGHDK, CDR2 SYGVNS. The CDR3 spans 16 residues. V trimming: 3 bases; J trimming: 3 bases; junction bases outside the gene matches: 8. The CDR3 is CASSDSETGFNQPQHF. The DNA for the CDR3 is TGTGCCAGCAGTGACTCCGAGACAGGGTTCAATCAGCCCCAGCATTTT.

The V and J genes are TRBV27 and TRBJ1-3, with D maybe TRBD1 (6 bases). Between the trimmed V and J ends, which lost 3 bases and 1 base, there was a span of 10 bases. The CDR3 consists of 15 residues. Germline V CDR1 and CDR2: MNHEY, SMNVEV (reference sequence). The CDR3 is CASSLRGISGNTIYF. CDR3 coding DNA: TGTGCCAGCAGTTTGAGGGGGATATCTGGAAACACCATATATTTT.

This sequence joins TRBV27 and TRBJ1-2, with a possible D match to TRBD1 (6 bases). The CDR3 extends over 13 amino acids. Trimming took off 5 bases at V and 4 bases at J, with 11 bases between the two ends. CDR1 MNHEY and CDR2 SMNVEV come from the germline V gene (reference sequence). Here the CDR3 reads CASSPPTGYGYTF. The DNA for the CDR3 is TGTGCCAGCAGTCCTCCGACAGGCTATGGCTACACCTTC.

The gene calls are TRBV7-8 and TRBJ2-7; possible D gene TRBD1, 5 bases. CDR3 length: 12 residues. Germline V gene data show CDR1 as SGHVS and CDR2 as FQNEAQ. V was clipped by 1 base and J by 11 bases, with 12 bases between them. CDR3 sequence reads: CASSLEGSGKYF. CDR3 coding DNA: TGTGCCAGCAGCTTAGAGGGGTCAGGGAAGTACTTC.

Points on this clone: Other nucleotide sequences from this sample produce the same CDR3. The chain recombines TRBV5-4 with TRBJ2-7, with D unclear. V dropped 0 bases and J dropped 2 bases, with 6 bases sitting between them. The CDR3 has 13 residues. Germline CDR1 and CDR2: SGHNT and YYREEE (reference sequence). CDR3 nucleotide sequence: TGTGCCAGCAGCTTGGGGGCAGCCTACGAGCAGTACTTC. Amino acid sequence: CASSLGAAYEQYF.

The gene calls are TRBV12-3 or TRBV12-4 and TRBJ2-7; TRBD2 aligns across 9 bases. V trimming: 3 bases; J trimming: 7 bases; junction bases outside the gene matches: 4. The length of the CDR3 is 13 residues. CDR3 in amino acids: CASSLSGRNEQYF. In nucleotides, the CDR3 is TGTGCCAGCAGTTTGAGCGGGAGGAATGAGCAGTACTTC.

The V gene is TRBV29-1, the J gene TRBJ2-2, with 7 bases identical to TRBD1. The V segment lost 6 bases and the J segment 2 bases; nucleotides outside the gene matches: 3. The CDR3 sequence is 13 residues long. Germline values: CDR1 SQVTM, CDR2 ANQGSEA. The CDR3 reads CSVNRGNTGELFF. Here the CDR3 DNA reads TGCAGCGTAAACAGGGGAAACACCGGGGAGCTGTTTTTT.

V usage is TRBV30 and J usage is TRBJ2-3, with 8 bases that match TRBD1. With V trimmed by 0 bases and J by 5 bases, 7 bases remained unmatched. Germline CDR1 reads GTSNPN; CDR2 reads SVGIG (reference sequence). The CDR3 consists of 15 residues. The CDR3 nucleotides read TGTGCCTGGAGTGTACCCCAGGGGGCAATAGATACGCAGTATTTT. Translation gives CAWSVPQGAIDTQYF.